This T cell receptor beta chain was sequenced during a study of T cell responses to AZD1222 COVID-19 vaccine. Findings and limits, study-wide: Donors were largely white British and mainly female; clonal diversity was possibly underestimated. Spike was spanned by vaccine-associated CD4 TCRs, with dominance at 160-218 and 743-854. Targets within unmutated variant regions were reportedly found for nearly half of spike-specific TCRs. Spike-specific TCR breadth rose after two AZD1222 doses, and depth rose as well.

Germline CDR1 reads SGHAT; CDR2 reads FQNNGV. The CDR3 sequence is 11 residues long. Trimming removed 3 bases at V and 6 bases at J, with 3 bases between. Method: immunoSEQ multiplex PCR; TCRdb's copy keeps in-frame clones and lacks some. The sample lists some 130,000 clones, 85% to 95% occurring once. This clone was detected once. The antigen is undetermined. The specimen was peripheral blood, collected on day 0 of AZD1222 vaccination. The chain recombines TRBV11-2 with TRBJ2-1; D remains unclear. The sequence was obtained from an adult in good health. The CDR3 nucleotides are TGTGCCAGCAGCTTTAGCAATGAGCAGTTCTTC. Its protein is CASSFSNEQFF. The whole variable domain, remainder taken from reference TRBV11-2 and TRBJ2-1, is EAGVAQSPRYKIIEKRQSVAFWCNPISGHATLYWYQQILGQGPKLLIQFQNNGVVDDSQLPKDRFSAERLKGVDSTLKIQPAKLEDSAVYLCASSFSNEQFFGPGTRLTVL.